This T cell receptor beta chain was sequenced in a study of blood T cell repertoires in COVID-19. About the research overall: PBMCs, B-cell-depleted T cells, or T cells were the source of the cDNA or gDNA that made up the material.

In the source study's methods: Amplification of reference gene primers was used by the study to estimate nucleated cell counts. The table came from immunoSEQ multiplex PCR; TCRdb's copy has only in-frame clones and leaves some out. From that table come the V and J calls and clone size; the DNA was used to work out D and trimming. In the table there are roughly 140,000 clones, 75% to 90% of which are singletons. The germline gives CDR1 SEHNR, CDR2 FQNEAQ (reference sequence). The CDR3 totals 17 residues. Trimming cost V 7 bases and J 5 bases; bases outside gene matches: 12. The TCR comes from a man in his 70s with acute or convalescent COVID-19. Material for sequencing was peripheral blood. This chain links TRBV7-9 with TRBJ2-5, with 14 positions matching TRBD2. The DNA of the CDR3 is TGTGCCAGCACCAAAAAAGTCTGGACTAGCGGGAGGGAGACCCAGTACTTC. It encodes CASTKKVWTSGRETQYF.